The rows below give T cell receptor beta chains drawn from one sample of a study of T-cell reconstitution after alpha-beta-depleted transplantation in children. A single record per CDR3 protein comes from TCRdb applying MiXCR to the PCR reads. This repertoire shows around 670,000 distinct CDR3 sequences, roughly 13% found once; its top ten account for roughly 0.84%. The sample was PBMCs, taken before TCRalphabeta/CD19-depleted stem cell transplant. The receptor set was obtained from a girl aged 2 to 9 with congenital amegakaryocytic thrombocytopenia, due to receive a stem cell transplant. Each CDR3 is given with its conserved first and last residue. The D gene is left open where the match is weak. Not every row has a clone size; where given, it reads once, few, many or a size class.

V gene	D gene	J gene	clone size	CDR3 protein	CDR3 DNA
TRBV15	TRBD1	TRBJ2-3	many	CATSRDLSDRGTLNGPGDTQYF	TGTGCCACCAGCAGAGATTTAAGTGACAGGGGGACCCTTAACGGACCTGGAGATACGCAGTATTTT
TRBV7-9	NA	TRBJ1-1	many	CASSFFRENTEAFF	TGTGCCAGCAGCTTCTTTAGGGAGAACACTGAAGCTTTCTTT
TRBV15	NA	TRBJ2-1	few	CATSRGGPSYNEQFF	TGTGCCACCAGCAGAGGTGGGCCTTCCTACAATGAGCAGTTCTTC
TRBV29-1	NA	TRBJ1-5	few	CSVAGGSNQPQHF	TGCAGCGTTGCGGGTGGGAGCAATCAGCCCCAGCATTTT
TRBV9	NA	TRBJ2-7	many	CASSGGNLLNEQYF	TGTGCCAGCAGCGGCGGGAACCTTCTCAACGAGCAGTACTTC
TRBV25-1	NA	TRBJ2-1	NA	CASMGSGGSYNEQFF	TGTGCCAGCATGGGTTCCGGGGGATCCTACAATGAGCAGTTCTTC
TRBV7-9	TRBD1	TRBJ1-1	few	CASSIRGHNTEAFF	TGTGCCAGCAGCATTAGGGGGCATAACACTGAAGCTTTCTTT
TRBV5-1	NA	TRBJ1-2	NA	CASTTLDGFGGYTF	TGCGCCAGCACCACCTTGGACGGATTTGGTGGCTACACCTTC
TRBV29-1	NA	TRBJ1-1	many	CSVVSFRGDMGNTEAFF	TGCAGCGTTGTGTCTTTTAGGGGAGACATGGGAAACACTGAAGCTTTCTTT
TRBV5-1	NA	TRBJ2-3	many	CASSHKDSTDTQYF	TGCGCCAGCAGCCACAAGGACAGCACAGATACGCAGTATTTT
TRBV27	TRBD1	TRBJ2-5	many	CASSLNRGQETQYF	TGTGCCAGCAGTTTAAACAGGGGACAAGAGACCCAGTACTTC
TRBV10-3	TRBD1	TRBJ2-2	few	CAIETGENTGELFF	TGTGCCATCGAGACAGGGGAGAACACCGGGGAGCTGTTTTTT
TRBV20-1	NA	TRBJ2-1	many	CSANKIGEAGNEQFF	TGCAGTGCTAACAAAATTGGGGAAGCCGGCAATGAGCAGTTCTTC
TRBV5-6	NA	TRBJ2-1	many	CASSFPPRSVEQFF	TGTGCCAGCAGCTTTCCCCCGCGAAGCGTGGAGCAGTTCTTC
TRBV6-1	NA	TRBJ1-1	few	CASTQYQEAFF	TGTGCCAGCACTCAATACCAAGAAGCTTTCTTT
TRBV12-3/TRBV12-4	NA	TRBJ1-3	NA	CASSSGPLGYF	TGTGCCAGCAGTTCGGGACCTCTTGGGTATTTT
TRBV15	TRBD2	TRBJ2-7	many	CATSRDGGLAGYEQYF	TGTGCCACCAGCAGAGATGGTGGACTAGCGGGTTACGAGCAGTACTTC
TRBV12-3/TRBV12-4	NA	TRBJ2-2	many	CASSPPAGELFF	TGTGCCAGCAGCCCTCCAGCCGGGGAGCTGTTTTTT
TRBV20-1	TRBD1	TRBJ2-6	many	CSARGTGFFGANVLTF	TGCAGTGCTAGAGGGACAGGGTTCTTTGGGGCCAACGTCCTGACTTTC
TRBV7-9	NA	TRBJ2-1	few	CASSPRIGYSYNEQFF	TGTGCCAGCAGCCCGAGGATAGGATACTCCTACAATGAGCAGTTCTTC
TRBV20-1	NA	TRBJ2-3	many	CSASVGSSTRTDTQYF	TGCAGTGCTAGTGTTGGCTCTAGCACACGCACAGATACGCAGTATTTT
TRBV20-1	NA	TRBJ2-1	NA	CSAIRDTLYNEQFF	TGCAGTGCTATCCGGGACACACTCTACAATGAGCAGTTCTTC
TRBV12-3/TRBV12-4	NA	TRBJ2-2	once	CASSPGTTGELFF	TGTGCCAGCAGTCCCGGGACCACCGGGGAGCTGTTTTTT
TRBV20-1	TRBD2	TRBJ2-1	NA	CSARSLAGVKNEQFF	TGCAGTGCTAGATCGTTAGCGGGAGTAAAAAATGAGCAGTTCTTC
TRBV7-6	NA	TRBJ2-2	many	CASSLALGTKDHGELFF	TGTGCCAGCAGCTTAGCGTTAGGGACAAAAGATCACGGGGAGCTGTTTTTT
TRBV20-1	NA	TRBJ2-7	few	CSAGVIYEQYF	TGCAGTGCCGGGGTCATTTACGAGCAGTACTTC
TRBV20-1	NA	TRBJ2-2	many	CSARDSLGDGELFF	TGCAGTGCTAGAGATAGCTTGGGCGACGGGGAGCTGTTTTTT
TRBV11-3	TRBD1	TRBJ2-3	few	CASSSWTGSDTQYF	TGTGCCAGCAGCTCCTGGACAGGGTCAGATACGCAGTATTTT